This T cell receptor (beta chain) was sequenced for a study of T cell repertoires in ileal Crohn's disease. In the study overall: Less than 40% were active smokers at surgery; median disease duration was around 7.9 years. Operated complications were stricturing disease (61%) and penetrating disease (around 40%). About half of patients got postoperative therapy: ten or so thiopurines, approximately 18 anti-TNF.

The CDR3 extends over 15 amino acids. Germline lookup yields CDR1 SGHTA and CDR2 FQGNSA. Trimming removed 5 bases from V and 4 bases from J, with 15 bases in between. Eligibility required adulthood, ileal or ileocolonic Crohn's disease and indicated ileocolonic resection. TCRdb's copy holds only in-frame clones and misses some; the assay was immunoSEQ multiplex PCR. The sample lists around 7,500 clones, 70% occurring once. This TCR derives from an adult with Crohn's disease. Sequencing was done on a sample of ileal tissue. The V gene is TRBV7-2, the J gene TRBJ1-3, with D perhaps matching TRBD1 (6 bases). The CDR3 DNA reads as TGTGCCAGCAGCATGATACAGGGATCCGGAAACACCATATATTTT. This gives the protein CASSMIQGSGNTIYF. Full variable domain (outside the CDR3, taken from reference TRBV7-2 and TRBJ1-3): GAGVSQSPSNKVTEKGKDVELRCDPISGHTALYWYRQSLGQGLEFLIYFQGNSAPDKSGLPSDRFSAERTGGSVSTLTIQRTQQEDSAVYLCASSMIQGSGNTIYFGEGSWLTVV.